This TCR beta chain was retrieved from a study of CD8 T cells in Susac syndrome. Germline V CDR1 and CDR2: SGHTA, FQGNSA. Trimming cost V 4 bases and J 4 bases, with 11 bases left between them. This CDR3 is 14 amino acids long. RNA totalling roughly 0.5 to 1 ug underwent reverse transcription with random hexamers. With immunoSEQ multiplex PCR, TCR beta CDR3 was amplified across 54 Vbeta and 13 Jbeta. TCRdb reprocessed the immunoSEQ multiplex PCR reads via MiXCR and lists one record per CDR3 protein. The sample yields about 200,000 distinct CDR3 sequences, 90% to 95% seen once. Sequenced: CD4+ T cells from PBMCs. V and J are TRBV7-2 and TRBJ2-1; unclear D gene. This TCR was recovered from a human donor with multiple sclerosis. Here the CDR3 reads CASSSLAFYNEQFF. CDR3 nucleotides: TGTGCCAGCAGCTCGTTGGCCTTTTACAATGAGCAGTTCTTC.